These 25 T cell receptor beta chains were sequenced from one sample in a study of graft-versus-host responses after intestinal transplantation. Clones were sequenced by immunoSEQ multiplex PCR, and TCRdb holds only the in-frame ones, with some missing. The sample has just over 15,000 clones; 80% to 90% are singletons. The source was bone marrow, collected just over 120 days after intestinal transplantation. The receptor source for this set is a human patient who received an intestinal transplant, so some T cells may come from the graft donor.

CDR3 nucleotide sequence: TGTGCCAGCAGCTCCGGAGGGATTGCCTACGAGCAGTACTTC. Amino acids: CASSSGGIAYEQYF. The chain couples TRBV5-4 to TRBJ2-7, with TRBD2 as a possible D gene (6 bases). There are 14 residues in the CDR3. Germline V gives CDR1 SGHNT, CDR2 YYREEE (reference sequence). Deletions cut 3 bases from V and 2 bases from J, with 12 bases between.

The chain uses TRBV19 and TRBJ1-6, with TRBD1 matching 7 bases. CDR3 length: 12 amino acids. The V gene end was trimmed by 7 bases and the J gene end by 9 bases; junction bases not matched to a gene: 3. The V gene's germline CDR1 is LNHDA and CDR2 SQIVND (reference sequence). In nucleotides, the CDR3 is TGTGCCAGTACTAACAGGGGTTCACCCCTCCACTTT. It codes for CASTNRGSPLHF.

This clone was found once. V gene TRBV2 combines with J gene TRBJ2-7; D perhaps matches TRBD2 (6 bases). The CDR3 contains 15 residues. Trimming cost V 6 bases and J 2 bases, with 17 bases left between them. Germline V lookup: CDR1 SNHLY, CDR2 FYNNEI. The CDR3, as DNA: TGTGCCAGCAGGGCGGGAACACTACCTACCTACGAGCAGTACTTC. It is translated as CASRAGTLPTYEQYF.

A few counts support this clone. This chain uses TRBV10-1 with TRBJ1-3; D gene unclear. V lost 7 bases and J lost 3, with 13 bases in between. This CDR3 region has 14 residues. Germline assignment: CDR1 WNHNN and CDR2 SYGVQD (reference sequence). The CDR3 DNA reads TGCGCCAGCACAGGAAAGTGCCTTGGAAACACCATATATTTT. Protein product: CASTGKCLGNTIYF.

The chain recombines TRBV5-1 with TRBJ1-4; D is undetermined. The V end lost 0 bases, the J end lost 0 bases, and 9 bases lay between the germline ends. The CDR3 has 16 residues. Germline CDR1 is SGHRS and CDR2 is YFSETQ. The CDR3 loop is CASSLDLVSTNEKLFF. The CDR3 nucleotides are TGCGCCAGCAGCTTGGATCTGGTTTCAACTAATGAAAAACTGTTTTTT.

This clone appeared a single time. J is TRBJ1-1 and V is TRBV28; D gene ambiguous. Germline CDR1 reads MDHEN; CDR2 reads SYDVKM. Trimming pared 3 bases from V and 1 base from J, leaving 6 bases between. CDR3 length: 13 amino acids. The CDR3 DNA follows: TGTGCCAGCAGTTTTAATGAGAACACTGAAGCTTTCTTT. As protein: CASSFNENTEAFF.

This clone was seen a handful of times. The chain joins TRBV19 to TRBJ1-1; TRBD1 is a possible D gene (5 bases). Per the germline V gene, CDR1 is LNHDA and CDR2 is SQIVND (reference sequence). This CDR3 region has 12 residues. With 3 bases removed from V and 8 bases from J, the gap between germline ends came to 10 bases. CDR3: CASSIGAGEAFF. The CDR3 nucleotides are TGTGCCAGTAGTATCGGGGCAGGGGAAGCTTTCTTT.

In DNA form, the CDR3 reads TGTGCCAGCAGCTTGGACGTCACAGATACGCAGTATTTT. Translated, it gives CASSLDVTDTQYF. The chain has TRBV7-9 and TRBJ2-3; D unresolved. CDR3 length: 13 residues. The germline V gene has CDR1 SEHNR and CDR2 FQNEAQ (reference sequence). V was shortened by 3 bases and J by 2 bases, with 6 bases between the two germline ends. The full variable domain, rest sourced from reference TRBV7-9 and TRBJ2-3, is DTGVSQNPRHKITKRGQNVTFRCDPISEHNRLYWYRQTLGQGPEFLTYFQNEAQLEKSRLLSDRFSAERPKGSFSTLEIQRTEQGDSAMYLCASSLDVTDTQYFGPGTRLTVL.

This chain connects TRBV19 to TRBJ2-1; 16 bases align to TRBD2. Germline V CDR1 and CDR2: LNHDA, SQIVND (reference sequence). Trimming at V came to 6 bases and at J to 7 bases, leaving 6 bases not matched to a gene. This CDR3 spans 16 amino acids. This chain's CDR3 is CASRVGLAGGGNEQFF. CDR3 nucleotide sequence: TGTGCCAGTAGGGTGGGACTAGCGGGAGGGGGAAATGAGCAGTTCTTC.

This clone appeared once. This chain joins TRBV4-2 and TRBJ2-5, with D perhaps being TRBD1 or TRBD2 (5 bases each). Germline assignment: CDR1 LGHNA and CDR2 YNFKEQ. V lost 1 base and J lost 5, with 14 bases in between. The CDR3 is made up of 15 amino acids. The CDR3 DNA is TGTGCCAGCAGCCAAGGGGGCGGGTTGGTGGAGACCCAGTACTTC. This translates into CASSQGGGLVETQYF.

This chain's CDR3 is CASSLVSEWGANVLTF. As DNA, the CDR3 is TGTGCCAGCAGCTTAGTGTCAGAGTGGGGGGCCAACGTCCTGACTTTC. V gene TRBV7-9 combines with J gene TRBJ2-6; D is undetermined. Trimming left V 1 base short and J 4 bases short, with 11 bases between. CDR1 and CDR2 (germline): SEHNR, FQNEAQ (reference sequence). The CDR3 has 16 amino acids.

J is TRBJ2-3 and V is TRBV15; 9 bases agree with TRBD1. From germline, CDR1 is LNHNV and CDR2 YYDKDF (reference sequence). This CDR3 is 15 amino acids long. V lost 3 bases to trimming and J lost 4 bases; unmatched junction nucleotides: 5. CDR3 in amino acids: CATSSATGGPDTQYF. The CDR3 DNA follows: TGTGCCACCAGCAGTGCGACAGGGGGACCAGATACGCAGTATTTT.

The chain uses TRBV25-1 and TRBJ2-1, with D unclear. V was shortened by 1 base and J by 0 bases, with 7 bases between the two germline ends. Germline V CDR1 and CDR2: MGHDK, SYGVNS. This CDR3 comprises 15 residues. CDR3 coding DNA: TGTGCCAGCAGTGAATTTGACGGCTCCTACAATGAGCAGTTCTTC. The encoded protein is CASSEFDGSYNEQFF.

The J gene is TRBJ2-3, the V gene TRBV18, with 11 bases lining up with TRBD1. CDR3 size: 16 residues. The germline gives CDR1 KGHSH, CDR2 LQKENI. Trimming cost V 4 bases and J 6 bases; bases outside gene matches: 9. The CDR3 bases are TGTGCCAGCTCACTGATGGACAGGGGGCGATCTGATACGCAGTATTTT. The encoded protein is CASSLMDRGRSDTQYF. Full variable domain (outside the CDR3, taken from reference TRBV18 and TRBJ2-3): NAGVMQNPRHLVRRRGQEARLRCSPMKGHSHVYWYRQLPEEGLKFMVYLQKENIIDESGMPKERFSAEFPKEGPSILRIQQVVRGDSAAYFCASSLMDRGRSDTQYFGPGTRLTVL.

This clone turned up a few times. The chain employs TRBV6-5 and TRBJ1-1, with a weak D call TRBD1 (5 bases). Germline assignment: CDR1 MNHEY and CDR2 SVGAGI. Between the trimmed V and J ends, which lost 4 bases and 4 bases, there was a span of 16 bases. The CDR3 is 15 residues long. The CDR3 spells CASSSLQGVGTEAFF. CDR3 bases: TGTGCCAGCAGTTCCCTCCAGGGTGTGGGCACTGAAGCTTTCTTT.

This clone was recorded once. The V gene is TRBV6-1, the J gene TRBJ2-3; no reliable D call. The ends were cut back, 4 bases at V and 2 bases at J, with 13 bases in the middle. The CDR3 is 15 amino acids. The germline V gene encodes CDR1 MNHNS and CDR2 SASEGT. DNA for the CDR3: TGTGCCAGCAGTGTTCCCCCCGGGCCCACAGATACGCAGTATTTT. Encoded protein: CASSVPPGPTDTQYF.

The sample holds a few counts of this clone. This chain links TRBV30 with TRBJ2-3, with 9 bases lining up with TRBD2. The length of the CDR3 is 15 residues. The J segment lost 2 bases and the V segment lost 0 bases, leaving 3 bases of the junction unmatched. Germline loops: CDR1 GTSNPN, CDR2 SVGIG (reference sequence). The CDR3 reads CAWSVASGTTDTQYF. The CDR3 DNA reads TGTGCCTGGAGTGTGGCTAGCGGGACCACAGATACGCAGTATTTT.

The rearrangement joins TRBV7-2 to TRBJ1-3; no firm D call. Germline V gene data show CDR1 as SGHTA and CDR2 as FQGNSA. Trimming took off 4 bases at V and 2 bases at J, with 6 bases between the two ends. CDR3 length: 13 residues. The CDR3 sequence: CASSWQPGNTIYF. CDR3 nucleotide sequence: TGTGCCAGCAGCTGGCAGCCTGGAAACACCATATATTTT.

The CDR3 is CASSIGTGGAFF. As DNA, the CDR3 is TGTGCCAGTAGTATAGGGACAGGGGGCGCTTTCTTT. The chain couples TRBV19 to TRBJ1-1; 11 nucleotides match TRBD1. CDR1 LNHDA and CDR2 SQIVND come from the germline V gene (reference sequence). The V gene end was trimmed by 1 base and the J gene end by 11 bases; junction bases not matched to a gene: 0. This CDR3 contains 12 residues.

V gene TRBV5-1 combines with J gene TRBJ2-3, with 7 positions matching TRBD1. This CDR3 has 18 amino acids. Germline CDR1 and CDR2: SGHRS and YFSETQ. V was pared by 1 base and J by 0 bases, with 11 bases of the junction left unmatched. The CDR3 spells CASSLSSDRATSTDTQYF. In nucleotides, the CDR3 is TGCGCCAGCAGCTTGTCCTCCGACAGGGCTACTAGCACAGATACGCAGTATTTT.

V and J are TRBV7-9 and TRBJ2-7, with 8 bases fitting TRBD1. CDR3 length: 15 residues. Germline trimming cut 1 base from V and 3 bases from J; bases unmatched to any gene: 5. The V gene's germline CDR1 is SEHNR and CDR2 FQNEAQ (reference sequence). The DNA for the CDR3 is TGTGCCAGCAGCTTAGGACAGGGGAAGGACTACGAGCAGTACTTC. Amino acid sequence: CASSLGQGKDYEQYF.

The rearrangement links TRBV7-6 to TRBJ2-7; tentatively, D is TRBD2 (6 bases). From germline, CDR1 is SGHVS and CDR2 FNYEAQ. V dropped 1 base and J dropped 4 bases, with 11 bases sitting between them. The CDR3 totals 14 residues. In nucleotides, the CDR3 is TGTGCCAGCAGCTTAGGGGACGGGAGTTACGAGCAGTACTTC. Its translation: CASSLGDGSYEQYF.

The chain uses TRBV6-4 and TRBJ2-7; 10 bases align to TRBD2. Germline lookup yields CDR1 MRHNA and CDR2 SNTAGT. With V trimmed by 6 bases and J by 2 bases, 7 bases remained unmatched. The CDR3 spans 15 residues. In nucleotides, the CDR3 is TGTGCCAGCAGGGCCGGGACTAGCGATACCTACGAGCAGTACTTC. It translates to CASRAGTSDTYEQYF.

This clone has a handful of counts. The chain is built from TRBV5-4 and TRBJ2-7; D is uncertain. The V and J ends lost 0 bases and 2 bases respectively, with 6 bases between them. The CDR3 loop spans 13 amino acids. Germline loops: CDR1 SGHNT, CDR2 YYREEE (reference sequence). The chain's CDR3 is CASSLEIAYEQYF. CDR3 nucleotide sequence: TGTGCCAGCAGCTTGGAAATCGCCTACGAGCAGTACTTC. Complete variable domain (other parts from reference TRBV5-4 and TRBJ2-7): ETGVTQSPTHLIKTRGQQVTLRCSSQSGHNTVSWYQQALGQGPQFIFQYYREEENGRGNFPPRFSGLQFPNYSSELNVNALELDDSALYLCASSLEIAYEQYFGPGTRLTVT.

The chain joins TRBV5-1 to TRBJ2-7, with TRBD2 identical over 15 bases. This CDR3 contains 16 residues. V shed 4 bases and J 1 base; nucleotides not matched to a gene: 3. Germline V gene sequence: CDR1 SGHRS, CDR2 YFSETQ. CDR3 nucleotide sequence: TGCGCCAGCAGCCCCGGGACTAGCGGGAGGTCCTACGAGCAGTACTTC. Translating it yields CASSPGTSGRSYEQYF.